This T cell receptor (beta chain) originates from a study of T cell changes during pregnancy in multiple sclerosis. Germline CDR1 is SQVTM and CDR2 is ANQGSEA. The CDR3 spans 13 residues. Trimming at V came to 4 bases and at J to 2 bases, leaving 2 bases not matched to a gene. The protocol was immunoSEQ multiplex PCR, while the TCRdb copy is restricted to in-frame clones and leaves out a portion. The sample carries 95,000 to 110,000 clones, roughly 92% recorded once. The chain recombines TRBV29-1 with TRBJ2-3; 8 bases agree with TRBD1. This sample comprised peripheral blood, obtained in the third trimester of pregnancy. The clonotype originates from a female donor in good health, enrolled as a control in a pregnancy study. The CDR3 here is CSVGQGATDTQYF. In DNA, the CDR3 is TGCAGCGTTGGCCAGGGGGCCACAGATACGCAGTATTTT.